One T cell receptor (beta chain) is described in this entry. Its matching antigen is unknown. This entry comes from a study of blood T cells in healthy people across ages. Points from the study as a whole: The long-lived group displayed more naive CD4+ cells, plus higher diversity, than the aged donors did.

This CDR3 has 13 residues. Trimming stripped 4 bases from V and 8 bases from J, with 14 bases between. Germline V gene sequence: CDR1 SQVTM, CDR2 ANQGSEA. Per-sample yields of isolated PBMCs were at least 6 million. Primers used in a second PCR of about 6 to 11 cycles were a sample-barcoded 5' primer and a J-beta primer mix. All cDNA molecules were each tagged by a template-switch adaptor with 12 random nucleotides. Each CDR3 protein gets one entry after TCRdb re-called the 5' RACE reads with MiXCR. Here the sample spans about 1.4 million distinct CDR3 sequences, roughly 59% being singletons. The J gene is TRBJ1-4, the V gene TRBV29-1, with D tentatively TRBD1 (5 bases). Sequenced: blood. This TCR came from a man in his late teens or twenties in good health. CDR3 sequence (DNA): TGCAGCGTTGCCGCCGGACAACGGGAAAAACTGTTTTTT. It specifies CSVAAGQREKLFF.